This TCR beta chain was sequenced for a study of cytomegalovirus exposure and HLA in healthy donors (dated by TCRdb to about 2017). As for the study more broadly: In an earlier analysis of 550 to 750 of the donors, roughly 300 Gb of sequence data and approximately 120 million unique TCR beta sequences from roughly 180 million T cells were reported. To decide whether each TCR beta V gene segment behaved as functional or pseudogenic, an earlier analysis of nearly 600 of the donors relied on high-throughput TCR beta sequencing. HLA typing covered class I and class II loci at four-digit resolution. The study aimed to test whether cataloging public T cell receptors could reveal signatures of past pathogen exposure. The study combined high-throughput TCR immunosequencing, statistical association of individual TCRs with disease status, and machine learning to predict cytomegalovirus infection status. In a later genetic analysis, genome-wide SNP genotypes for about three fifths of the 666 donors were used, and that subset was treated as a discovery cohort. To study patterns of TCR occurrence, a later analysis re-analyzed previously published TCR beta repertoires from 600 to 750 donors and added high-resolution HLA genotyping. In addition to the first cohort of about 650 subjects, a separate validation cohort of over 90 different subjects was used. The T cell repertoires of 550 to 850 subjects were profiled by immunosequencing and related to cytomegalovirus serostatus. The later analysis used no new phenotypic data to find candidate immune exposures, relying instead on TCR beta sequences and their occurrence across donors. All discovery cohort repertoires had been generated using a single sequencing platform. Among 398 genotyped donors of the cohort, an average of about 240,000 unique TCR beta nucleotide sequences were sequenced per donor, 15% to 20% of them non-productive. The number of donors typed differed by locus, with about 629-640 for A, B, C, DRB1 and DQB1, more than 500 for DQA1, under 610 for DPA1, and some 450 for DPB1. Donor age, sex, ethnicity and CMV serostatus were compiled alongside the repertoire data. An early release that covered roughly 600 HLA-typed donors contained about 290 gigabases of sequencing data and 80 million or so unique TCR sequences. The genetic ancestry cluster associated with self-reported Caucasian donors included over 65% of the approximately 430 genotyped donors. Four to six DR-DQ haplotypes were handled as single units for association and clustering, since linkage in the cohort was strong. What the work shows at the level of the full study, not this receptor alone: In a later analysis, the rate of TCR association differed among HLA loci, with DRB1 alleles having the most associated TCRs and HLA-C alleles having the fewest. A later analysis found that HLA-associated TCR beta chains were more clonally expanded and had lower generation probabilities than equally common non-associated chains. In the study, approximately 160 TCR beta chains were listed as associated with cytomegalovirus. The earlier analysis of around 600 of the donors excluded approximately 15 rarely observed V segments, including chromosome 9 orphons, because counts were too low. A later genetic analysis associated a missense DCLRE1C variant with V-gene and J-gene trimming of TCR beta chains, and an independent cohort replicated the association. A later analysis found that most CMV-associated TCR beta chains appeared HLA-restricted, with HLA associations seemingly driven largely by CMV exposure. At a false discovery rate of 0.05, a later analysis linked 16,000 or so TCR beta sequences to specific HLA alleles. While some public TCRs were present in many individuals, most TCR sequences turned up only very rarely across donors. Linkage disequilibrium might explain the correlated functional status among segregating V segments, but an unknown experimental factor could not be excluded. A cluster of highly shared sequence variants was judged likely to be a technical artifact of the sequencing pipeline. According to a later genetic analysis, donors in an Asian-associated ancestry cluster had fewer N-insertions in productive TCRs than the roughly 700-donor mean. Some IMGT-functional V segments, including TRBV6-2 and TRBV6-3, could not be distinguished by the 87-base-pair reads and were therefore excluded. Presence/absence analyses assumed roughly uniform sequencing depth across donors, an assumption that may not hold. Because some donors lacked HLA typing at each locus, the association tests relied only on the typed subset. The only immune exposure information available for the cohort was CMV serostatus. Broadly in line with IMGT annotations, most TCR beta V segments showed up in productive rearrangements about 87% or about 30% of the time in an earlier analysis of a few hundred of the donors. Assigning TCR associations to individual alleles was difficult when HLA alleles, especially DR and DQ, strongly co-occurred. Several of the top co-occurrence clusters appeared to be linked to parvovirus B19, influenza, CMV and Epstein-Barr virus, according to a later analysis. This cohort had only TCR beta chains sequenced, and the lack of alpha or paired-chain data limited which features could be detected. The authors suggested that the approach could potentially be extended to other disease states and immunological phenotypes. In vitro tests confirmed that a few of the cytomegalovirus-associated TCR beta chains recognize cytomegalovirus antigens. Cytomegalovirus status was reported to be diagnosed by the classifier with high specificity and sensitivity in both the original and validation cohorts. A further reported finding was that TCR beta sequences accurately predicted the HLA-A and HLA-B alleles for most subjects in the first cohort.

Trimmed from V: 5 bases; trimmed from J: 7 bases; junction bases lacking a gene match: 10. From the cysteine up to the phenylalanine, the CDR3 has a length of 17 residues. Only the CDR3 portion is preserved as DNA: 51 bases, with reading frame beginning at the first base. The germline V gene sets CDR1 to ENHRY and CDR2 to SYGVKD. In total, approximately 610 healthy bone marrow donors made up the cohort. At the time of sampling, every cohort member was nominally healthy, though immune exposures that went unrecorded were likely present. The donor tested CMV seropositive, placing the donor among the 290 or so seropositive members of the cohort. A peripheral blood sample was provided by each donor, and peripheral blood mononuclear cells were used for TCR beta sequencing. The Qiagen DNeasy Blood Extraction Kit was used to extract genomic DNA from the blood cell samples. As concerns this clone: What antigen it recognizes has not been identified. Per-base qualities were not stored, and no clone one base away is much larger.

The method behind the library was the immunoSEQ multiplex PCR assay. A mixture of 60 forward primers for TCR Vbeta segments and 13 reverse primers for TCR Jbeta segments was used in the multiplex PCR. The CDR3 region of rearranged TCR beta genes was amplified from genomic DNA by a multiplex PCR assay. The amplified TCR beta libraries were sequenced on the Illumina HiSeq System as 87-base-pair reads. The paper's processing steps were these. A later analysis tallied around 87 million unique TCR beta chains across the 666 repertoires, and about 12 million of those chains were shared by two or more donors. Raw reads were error-corrected and collapsed into unique sequences with a nearest-neighbor algorithm that merged closely related sequences to remove PCR and sequencing errors. CDR3 sequences were aligned to IMGT reference sequences to assign V, D and J gene segments. For a sequence to be retained, at least a six-nucleotide match to both a V gene segment and a J gene segment was required. Rearrangements were classified as productive when the CDR3 lacked stop codons and remained in frame with V and J, and all other rearrangements were classified as non-productive. Following IMGT convention, CDR3 was defined as the stretch from the second conserved V-encoded cysteine up to the conserved J-encoded phenylalanine. The earlier analysis of 500 to 650 of the donors excluded any sequence lacking an unambiguous match to a single V gene segment. In an earlier analysis of 587 of the donors, V segments were called functional above 56.7% productive rearrangements and were called segregating when the between-donor standard deviation exceeded 5%. A statistical classification framework was built to diagnose cytomegalovirus status from the catalog of TCR beta chain sequences. V and J gene assignment, in a later analysis, came from comparing TCR nucleotide sequences with IMGT/GENE-DB human TR gene sequences. The TCRdist pipeline was used in a later analysis to assign CDR3 sequences and most-parsimonious VDJ recombination scenarios. A later analysis defined each TCR beta chain by its CDR3 amino acid sequence plus V-gene family, and excluded reads lacking a unique V-gene family. As a way to deal with suspected cross-contamination and a sequencing artifact, a later analysis dropped 450 to 600 nucleotide sequences that were highly shared and had low generation probability. For each public chain, a later analysis derived a clonal expansion index from normalized ranks of inferred template counts within each repertoire. A later analysis computed generation probabilities with a VDJ recombination model fitted to out-of-frame rearrangements, and checked the results against IGoR. In a later analysis, TCR-TCR, TCR-HLA and TCR-CMV co-occurrence was scored with hypergeometric tests, and a repertoire-size bias correction was applied to TCR pairs. A later analysis estimated false discovery rates by permuting HLA or CMV assignments 20 times. In a later analysis, co-occurring TCRs were grouped using DBSCAN, and TCRdist sequence similarity was added for clustering within HLA-allele-positive subsets. Repertoires with fewer than 30,000 or more than 120,000 public chains were left out of co-occurrence clustering, as were four to six repertoires with anomalous nucleotide sharing. TCRdb stores this immuneACCESS table with in-frame sequences only. Part of the clones is absent; in the studies checked, under half of the shortfall reflects unresolved V genes, and no reason is known for the rest. V and J calls and clone size are those listed in that table; D and trimming were worked out from the DNA. For this sample there are about 200,000 clones; around 75% appear just once. Together, the top ten hold around 0.4% of the sample.

The source material was PBMCs. The source of this sequence is a male donor in good health and CMV-seropositive. The rearranged segments are TRBV10-3 and TRBJ2-1; TRBD2 lines up with 14 middle nucleotides. The CDR3 is CAISLGTSGSFGNEQFF. The DNA is as follows: TGTGCCATCAGTCTCGGGACTAGCGGGAGCTTCGGGAATGAGCAGTTCTTC.